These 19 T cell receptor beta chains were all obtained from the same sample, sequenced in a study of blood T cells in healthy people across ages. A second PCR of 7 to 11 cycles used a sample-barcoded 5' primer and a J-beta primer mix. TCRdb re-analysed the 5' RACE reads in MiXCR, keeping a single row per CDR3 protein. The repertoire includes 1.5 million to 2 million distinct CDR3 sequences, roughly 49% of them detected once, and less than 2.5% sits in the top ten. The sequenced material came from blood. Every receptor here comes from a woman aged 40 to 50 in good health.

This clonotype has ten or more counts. CDR3 nucleotide sequence: TGCAGTGCGCCCCCCGGAACGGGGGTTTCACCCCTCCACTTT. This gives the protein CSAPPGTGVSPLHF. J is TRBJ1-6 and V is TRBV20-1; D perhaps matches TRBD1 (5 bases). The CDR3 has 14 amino acids. V was shortened by 6 bases and J by 9 bases, with 18 bases between the two germline ends. Germline CDR1 and CDR2: DFQATT and SNEGSKA (reference sequence).

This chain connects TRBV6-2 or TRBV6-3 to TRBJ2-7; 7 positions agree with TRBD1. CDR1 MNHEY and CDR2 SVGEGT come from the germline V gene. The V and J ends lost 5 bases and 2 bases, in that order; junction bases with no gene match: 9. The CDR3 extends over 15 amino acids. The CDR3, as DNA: TGTGCCAGCAGTCCCGCTGGGACAGCAGCCTACGAGCAGTACTTC. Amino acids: CASSPAGTAAYEQYF.

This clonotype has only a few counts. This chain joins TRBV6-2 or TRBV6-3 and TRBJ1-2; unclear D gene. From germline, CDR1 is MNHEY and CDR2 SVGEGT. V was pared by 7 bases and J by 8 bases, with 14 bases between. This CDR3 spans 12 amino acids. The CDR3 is CASTREGRGYTF. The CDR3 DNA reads TGTGCCAGCACCCGCGAAGGTCGCGGCTACACCTTC.

The CDR3 reads CASSLDSKLRQSGGVSYNEQFF. The CDR3 DNA follows: TGTGCCAGCAGCTTAGATTCGAAGTTAAGACAGAGCGGAGGAGTCTCCTACAATGAGCAGTTCTTC. The chain couples TRBV11-2 to TRBJ2-1; D is perhaps TRBD1 or TRBD2 (5 bases each). Per the germline V gene, CDR1 is SGHAT and CDR2 is FQNNGV. V was trimmed by 0 bases and J by 0 bases, leaving 27 bases between them. CDR3 length: 22 residues.

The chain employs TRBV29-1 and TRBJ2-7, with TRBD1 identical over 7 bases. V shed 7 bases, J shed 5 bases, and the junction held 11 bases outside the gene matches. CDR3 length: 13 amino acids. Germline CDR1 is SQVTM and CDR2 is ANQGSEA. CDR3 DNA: TGCAGCGCCCTCGACAGGGATGGCAACGAGCAGTACTTC. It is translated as CSALDRDGNEQYF.

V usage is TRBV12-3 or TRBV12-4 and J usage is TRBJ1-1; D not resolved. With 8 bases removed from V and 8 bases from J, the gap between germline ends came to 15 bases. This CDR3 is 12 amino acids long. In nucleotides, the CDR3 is TGTGCCAGCGGTCCACTCCAGAGGGAAGCTTTCTTT. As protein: CASGPLQREAFF.

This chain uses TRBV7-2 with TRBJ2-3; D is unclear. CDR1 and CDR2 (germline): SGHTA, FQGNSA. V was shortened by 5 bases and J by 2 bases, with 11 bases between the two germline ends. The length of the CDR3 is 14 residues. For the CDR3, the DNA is TGTGCCAGCAGCCCTTGGTGGAACACAGATACGCAGTATTTT. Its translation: CASSPWWNTDTQYF.

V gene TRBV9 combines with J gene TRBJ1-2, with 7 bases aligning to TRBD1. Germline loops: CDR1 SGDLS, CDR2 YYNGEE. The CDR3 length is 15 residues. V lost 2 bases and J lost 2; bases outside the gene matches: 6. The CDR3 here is CASSVGTAENYGYTF. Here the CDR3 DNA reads TGTGCCAGCAGCGTCGGGACAGCTGAAAACTATGGCTACACCTTC. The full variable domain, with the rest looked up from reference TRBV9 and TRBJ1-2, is DSGVTQTPKHLITATGQRVTLRCSPRSGDLSVYWYQQSLDQGLQFLIQYYNGEERAKGNILERFSAQQFPDLHSELNLSSLELGDSALYFCASSVGTAENYGYTFGSGTRLTVV.

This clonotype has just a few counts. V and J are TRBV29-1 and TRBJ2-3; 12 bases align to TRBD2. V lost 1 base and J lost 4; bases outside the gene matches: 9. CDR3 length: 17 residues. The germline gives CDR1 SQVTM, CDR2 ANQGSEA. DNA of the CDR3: TGCAGCGTTGAAGGGCACGGGACTAGCGGGTTGGCAGATACGCAGTATTTT. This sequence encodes CSVEGHGTSGLADTQYF.

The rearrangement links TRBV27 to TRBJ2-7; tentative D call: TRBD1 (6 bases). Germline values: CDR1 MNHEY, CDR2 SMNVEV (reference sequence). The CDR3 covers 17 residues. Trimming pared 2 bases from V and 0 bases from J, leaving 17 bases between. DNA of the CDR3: TGTGCCAGCAGTTTAATTTACGGTAGGGGGTCCTCCTACGAGCAGTACTTC. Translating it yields CASSLIYGRGSSYEQYF.

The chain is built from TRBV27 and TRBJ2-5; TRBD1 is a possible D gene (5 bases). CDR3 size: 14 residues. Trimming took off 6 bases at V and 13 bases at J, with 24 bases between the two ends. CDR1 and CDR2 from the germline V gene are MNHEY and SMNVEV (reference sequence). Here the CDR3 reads CASRGAGISYERYF. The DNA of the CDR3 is TGTGCCAGCAGGGGCGCAGGGATCTCCTACGAGCGGTACTTC.

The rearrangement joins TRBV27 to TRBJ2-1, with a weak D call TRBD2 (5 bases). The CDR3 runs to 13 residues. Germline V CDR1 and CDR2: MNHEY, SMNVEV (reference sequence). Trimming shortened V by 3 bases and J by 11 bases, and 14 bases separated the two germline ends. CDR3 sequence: CASSFHPAAKQFF. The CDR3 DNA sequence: TGTGCCAGCAGTTTTCATCCAGCGGCTAAGCAGTTCTTC.

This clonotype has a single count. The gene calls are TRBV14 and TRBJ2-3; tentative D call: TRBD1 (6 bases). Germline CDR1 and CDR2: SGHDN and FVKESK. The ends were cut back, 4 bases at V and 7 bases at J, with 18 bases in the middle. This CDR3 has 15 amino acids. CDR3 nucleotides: TGTGCCAGCAGCCTTCAGGGGCAGGGGCGAAATACGCAGTATTTT. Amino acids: CASSLQGQGRNTQYF.

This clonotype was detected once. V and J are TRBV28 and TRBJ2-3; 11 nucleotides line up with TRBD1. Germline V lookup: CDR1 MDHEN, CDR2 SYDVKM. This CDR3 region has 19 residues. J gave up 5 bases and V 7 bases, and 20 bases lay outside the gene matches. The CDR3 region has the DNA TGTGCCAGCATTAACACCGGGACAGGGGGGCGTGTAGCGAAAGATACGCAGTATTTT. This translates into CASINTGTGGRVAKDTQYF.

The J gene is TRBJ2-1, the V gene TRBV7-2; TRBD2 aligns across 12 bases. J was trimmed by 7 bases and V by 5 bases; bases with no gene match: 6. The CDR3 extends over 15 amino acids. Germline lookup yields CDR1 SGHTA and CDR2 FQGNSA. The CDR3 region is CASSGLAGRTNEQFF. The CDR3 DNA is TGTGCCAGCAGCGGACTAGCGGGGCGTACGAATGAGCAGTTCTTC.

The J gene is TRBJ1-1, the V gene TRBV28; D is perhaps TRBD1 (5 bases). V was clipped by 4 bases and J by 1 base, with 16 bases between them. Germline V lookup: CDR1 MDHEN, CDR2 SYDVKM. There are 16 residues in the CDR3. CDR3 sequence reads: CASSSLRGSRNTEAFF. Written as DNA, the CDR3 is TGTGCCAGCAGTTCGTTAAGGGGATCGAGGAACACTGAAGCTTTCTTT.

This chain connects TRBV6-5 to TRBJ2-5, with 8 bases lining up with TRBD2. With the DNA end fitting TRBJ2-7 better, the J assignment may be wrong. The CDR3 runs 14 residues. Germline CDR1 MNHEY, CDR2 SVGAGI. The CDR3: CASSYVGGACEQYF. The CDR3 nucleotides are TGTGCCAGCAGTTACGTCGGGGGGGCTTGCGAGCAGTACTTC.

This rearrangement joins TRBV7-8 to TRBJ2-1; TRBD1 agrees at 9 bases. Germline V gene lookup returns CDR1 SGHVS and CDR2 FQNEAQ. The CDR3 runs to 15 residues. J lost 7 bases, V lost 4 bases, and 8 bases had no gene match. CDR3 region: CASSSTGQGRNEQFF. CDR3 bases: TGTGCCAGCAGCTCCACCGGACAGGGGAGGAATGAGCAGTTCTTC.

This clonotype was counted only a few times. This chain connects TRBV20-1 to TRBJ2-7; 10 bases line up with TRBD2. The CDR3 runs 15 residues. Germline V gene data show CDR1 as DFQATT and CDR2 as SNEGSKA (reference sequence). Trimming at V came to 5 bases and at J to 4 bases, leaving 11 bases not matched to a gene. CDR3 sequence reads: CSALPLLAGVYEQYF. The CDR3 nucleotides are TGCAGTGCTCTCCCACTTCTAGCGGGGGTTTACGAGCAGTACTTC.